Below are 21 T cell receptor beta chains sequenced from a single sample in a study of human T cells and chemical hapten exposure. Noted time point: patch test 3, about 24 weeks after DPC sensitization. Treatment given: therapeutic diphenylcyclopropenone sensitization with weekly scalp DPC. In TCRdb, the RACE reads were re-called with MiXCR into one record per CDR3 protein. The sample records over 100,000 distinct CDR3 sequences, 11% being singletons. The sample was whole blood, taken in connection with sensitization to the hapten diphenylcyclopropenone (DPC). The receptor source for this set is a woman aged 45-65 years with alopecia areata. Some clones in this sample may be carry-over from other donors' samples.

This clonotype has only a few counts. The rearrangement uses TRBV25-1 and TRBJ2-3; D perhaps matches TRBD1 (5 bases). In germline, CDR1 is MGHDK, CDR2 SYGVNS. The CDR3 contains 15 residues. Trimming removed 3 bases from V and 4 bases from J, with 14 bases in between. The CDR3 nucleotides are TGTGCCAGCAGTGACCTAGGGGAAGTCTCAGATACGCAGTATTTT. This encodes CASSDLGEVSDTQYF. Looking up the rest from reference TRBV25-1 and TRBJ2-3 gives the full variable domain: EADIYQTPRYLVIGTGKKITLECSQTMGHDKMYWYQQDPGMELHLIHYSYGVNSTEKGDLSSESTVSRIRTEHFPLTLESARPSHTSQYLCASSDLGEVSDTQYFGPGTRLTVL.

This clonotype was observed many times. The chain uses TRBV27 and TRBJ2-1; a weak D match, TRBD2 (6 bases). The CDR3 extends over 15 amino acids. The V gene's germline CDR1 is MNHEY and CDR2 SMNVEV (reference sequence). Trimming removed 3 bases at V and 7 bases at J, with 16 bases between. This chain's CDR3 is CASSLEGFRRNEQFF. The CDR3 bases are TGTGCCAGCAGTTTGGAGGGATTTCGGAGGAATGAGCAGTTCTTC.

The chain employs TRBV5-1 and TRBJ2-3; perhaps TRBD1 as D (6 bases). Germline V CDR1 and CDR2: SGHRS, YFSETQ. V was pared by 0 bases and J by 6 bases, with 14 bases between. The length of the CDR3 is 15 residues. CDR3 DNA sequence: TGCGCCAGCAGCTTGGGGGCAGGGGCAGCGGATACGCAGTATTTT. Translated: CASSLGAGAADTQYF. Full variable domain (rest looked up from reference TRBV5-1 and TRBJ2-3): KAGVTQTPRYLIKTRGQQVTLSCSPISGHRSVSWYQQTPGQGLQFLFEYFSETQRNKGNFPGRFSGRQFSNSRSEMNVSTLELGDSALYLCASSLGAGAADTQYFGPGTRLTVL.

This clonotype was seen a few times. The rearrangement uses TRBV6-5 and TRBJ2-7; 11 nucleotides align to TRBD2. Germline CDR1 reads MNHEY; CDR2 reads SVGAGI. Germline trimming cut 6 bases from V and 2 bases from J; bases unmatched to any gene: 6. The CDR3 runs 15 residues. The CDR3 DNA reads TGTGCCAGCAGCGCCCGACTAGCGGGGACCTACGAGCAGTACTTC. The encoded protein is CASSARLAGTYEQYF.

This clonotype has at least ten counts. This chain uses TRBV20-1 with TRBJ2-3, with D tentatively TRBD1 or TRBD2 (6 bases each). The CDR3 is 16 amino acids. Germline CDR1 reads DFQATT; CDR2 reads SNEGSKA (reference sequence). Trimming shortened V by 0 bases and J by 0 bases, and 13 bases separated the two germline ends. In DNA, the CDR3 is TGCAGTGCTAGAGATCAAAGGGGGGAGAGCACAGATACGCAGTATTTT. It specifies CSARDQRGESTDTQYF.

The chain recombines TRBV24-1 with TRBJ2-5; D remains unclear. Germline V lookup: CDR1 KGHDR, CDR2 SFDVKD. The length of the CDR3 is 13 residues. The V end was cut by 9 bases, the J end by 3 bases, with 13 bases between. The CDR3, as DNA: TGTGCCACCGAGTCCCAGGCGGAAGAGACCCAGTACTTC. As protein: CATESQAEETQYF.

The V gene is TRBV12-3 or TRBV12-4, the J gene TRBJ1-1; D is undetermined. The V end lost 3 bases, the J end lost 8 bases, and 10 bases lay between the germline ends. The CDR3 spans 12 residues. As DNA, the CDR3 is TGTGCCAGCAGTTTGGTGAGGGTCGAAGCTTTCTTT. Translation: CASSLVRVEAFF.

The V call is TRBV24-1, the J call TRBJ1-2; D possibly corresponds to TRBD1 (5 bases). V dropped 8 bases and J dropped 0 bases, with 15 bases sitting between them. Germline loops: CDR1 KGHDR, CDR2 SFDVKD. The CDR3 length is 15 residues. The CDR3 DNA follows: TGTGCCACCAAGTTCCGGGGACCAGCTAACTATGGCTACACCTTC. Its protein is CATKFRGPANYGYTF.

The J gene is TRBJ2-3, the V gene TRBV5-1, with 8 positions matching TRBD2. V gave up 4 bases and J gave up 2 bases; unmatched junction bases: 6. The length of the CDR3 is 15 residues. Germline V gene sequence: CDR1 SGHRS, CDR2 YFSETQ. The CDR3: CASSLAGIFTDTQYF. In DNA, the CDR3 is TGCGCCAGCAGCCTAGCGGGTATTTTCACAGATACGCAGTATTTT.

This clonotype appeared a few times. The chain carries TRBV6-5 and TRBJ2-5; 10 nucleotides agree with TRBD2. In germline, CDR1 is MNHEY, CDR2 SVGAGI. This CDR3 has 15 residues. V lost 0 bases to trimming and J lost 3 bases; unmatched junction nucleotides: 1. CDR3 sequence: CASSYSGLAEETQYF. The CDR3 nucleotides read TGTGCCAGCAGTTACTCAGGACTAGCGGAAGAGACCCAGTACTTC.

This clonotype was picked up a small number of times. The chain has TRBV12-3 or TRBV12-4 and TRBJ1-2; D is unclear. Trimming left V 2 bases short and J 4 bases short, with 8 bases between. CDR3 length: 13 amino acids. The CDR3 is CASSLMIGYGYTF. CDR3 sequence (DNA): TGTGCCAGCAGTTTAATGATAGGCTATGGCTACACCTTC.

This clonotype was found many times. CDR3 amino acids: CASSVAGTDYNEQFF. As DNA, the CDR3 is TGTGCCAGCAGCGTAGCAGGGACGGACTACAATGAGCAGTTCTTC. This sequence joins TRBV9 and TRBJ2-1; D assignment may be TRBD1 or TRBD2 (5 bases each). In germline, CDR1 is SGDLS, CDR2 YYNGEE. The CDR3 contains 15 residues. V gave up 0 bases and J gave up 3 bases, with 10 bases separating them.

This clonotype was seen repeatedly, ten times or more. The gene calls are TRBV28 and TRBJ2-7; D not resolved. With 4 bases removed from V and 6 bases from J, the gap between germline ends came to 16 bases. Germline V gene data show CDR1 as MDHEN and CDR2 as SYDVKM. CDR3 size: 14 residues. The CDR3 protein is CASSSPGSGLEQYF. The CDR3 nucleotides are TGTGCCAGCAGTTCCCCGGGCTCCGGGCTCGAGCAGTACTTC.

The CDR3 spells CASSENWAAETQYF. DNA for the CDR3: TGTGCCAGCAGTGAAAACTGGGCCGCGGAGACCCAGTACTTC. This chain links TRBV2 with TRBJ2-5; D remains unclear. The CDR3 is 14 amino acids. V was trimmed by 2 bases and J by 5 bases, leaving 12 bases between them. CDR1 is SNHLY and CDR2 is FYNNEI in the germline V gene.

The rearrangement uses TRBV24-1 and TRBJ2-1; D perhaps matches TRBD2 (6 bases). The ends were cut back, 4 bases at V and 2 bases at J, with 8 bases in the middle. CDR1 is KGHDR, CDR2 SFDVKD, per germline. This CDR3 contains 14 residues. In nucleotides, the CDR3 is TGTGCCACCAGTGAGGGGGGTCCCTACAATGAGCAGTTCTTC. It is translated as CATSEGGPYNEQFF.

This clonotype was observed many times. The J gene is TRBJ2-7, the V gene TRBV20-1, with D maybe TRBD1 (6 bases). This CDR3 contains 14 residues. The germline V gene encodes CDR1 DFQATT and CDR2 SNEGSKA (reference sequence). Trimming shortened V by 0 bases and J by 5 bases, and 14 bases separated the two germline ends. CDR3 in DNA: TGCAGTGCTAGAGACTCTTTATACAGGGACGAGCAGTACTTC. Translation: CSARDSLYRDEQYF.

This clonotype has more than one count but fewer than ten. The chain employs TRBV20-1 and TRBJ1-1, with 11 bases aligning to TRBD1. Looked up from germline, CDR1 is DFQATT and CDR2 is SNEGSKA (reference sequence). V lost 6 bases to trimming and J lost 5 bases; unmatched junction nucleotides: 17. CDR3 length equals 17 residues. CDR3 region: CSAPLTGTGGGGTEAFF. Here the CDR3 DNA reads TGCAGTGCCCCTCTTACCGGGACAGGGGGAGGTGGGACTGAAGCTTTCTTT.

The table lists this clonotype with a few counts. The chain carries TRBV6-1 and TRBJ2-2; D remains ambiguous. Germline CDR1 reads MNHNS; CDR2 reads SASEGT. V lost 6 bases and J lost 0, with 8 bases in between. The CDR3 extends over 14 amino acids. Here the CDR3 reads CASREQANTGELFF. The DNA of the CDR3 is TGTGCCAGCAGGGAGCAAGCGAACACCGGGGAGCTGTTTTTT.

This clonotype showed up many times. This rearrangement joins TRBV6-2 or TRBV6-3 to TRBJ1-1; D gene uncertain. The CDR3 is 12 amino acids. Germline V CDR1 and CDR2: MNHEY, SVGEGT. Trimming left V 4 bases short and J 4 bases short, with 7 bases between. CDR3 sequence: CASSWWGTEAFF. CDR3 nucleotide sequence: TGTGCCAGCAGTTGGTGGGGCACTGAAGCTTTCTTT.

The sample holds many counts of this clonotype. The rearrangement joins TRBV6-2 or TRBV6-3 to TRBJ2-6, with D possibly being TRBD1 (5 bases). V was clipped by 7 bases and J by 4 bases, with 23 bases between them. Germline CDR1 reads MNHEY; CDR2 reads SVGEGT. There are 18 residues in the CDR3. Here the CDR3 reads CASKTSWGPAPGANVLTF. The CDR3 bases are TGTGCCAGCAAGACCTCCTGGGGCCCAGCTCCGGGGGCCAACGTCCTGACTTTC.

This chain connects TRBV4-3 to TRBJ1-2; D unresolved. V was shortened by 1 base and J by 4 bases, with 10 bases between the two germline ends. The germline V gene has CDR1 LGHNA and CDR2 YSLEER. CDR3 length: 14 residues. In DNA, the CDR3 is TGCGCCAGCAGCCAAGCGGAACAGCGCTATGGCTACACCTTC. It yields the protein CASSQAEQRYGYTF.